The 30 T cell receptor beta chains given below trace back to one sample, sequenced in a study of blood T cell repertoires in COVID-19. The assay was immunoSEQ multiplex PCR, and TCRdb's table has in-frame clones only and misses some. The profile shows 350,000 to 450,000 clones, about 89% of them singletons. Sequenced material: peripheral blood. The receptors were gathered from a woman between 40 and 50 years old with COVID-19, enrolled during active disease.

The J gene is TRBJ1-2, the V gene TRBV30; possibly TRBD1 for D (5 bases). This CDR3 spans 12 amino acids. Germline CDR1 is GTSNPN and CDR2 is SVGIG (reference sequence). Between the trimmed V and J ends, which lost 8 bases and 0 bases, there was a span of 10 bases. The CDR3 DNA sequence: TGTGCCCGTGGACAAACTAACTATGGCTACACCTTC. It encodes CARGQTNYGYTF.

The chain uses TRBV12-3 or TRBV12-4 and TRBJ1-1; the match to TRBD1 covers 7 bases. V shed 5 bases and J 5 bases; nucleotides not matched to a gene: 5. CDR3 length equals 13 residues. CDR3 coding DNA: TGTGCCAGCAGTGGACAGGTGAGAACTGAAGCTTTCTTT. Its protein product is CASSGQVRTEAFF.

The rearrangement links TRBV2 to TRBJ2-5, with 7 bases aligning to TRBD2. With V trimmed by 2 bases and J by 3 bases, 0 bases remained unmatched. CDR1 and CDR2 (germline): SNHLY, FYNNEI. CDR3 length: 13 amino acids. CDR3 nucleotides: TGTGCCAGCAGTGAACTAGCGGAAGAGACCCAGTACTTC. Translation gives CASSELAEETQYF.

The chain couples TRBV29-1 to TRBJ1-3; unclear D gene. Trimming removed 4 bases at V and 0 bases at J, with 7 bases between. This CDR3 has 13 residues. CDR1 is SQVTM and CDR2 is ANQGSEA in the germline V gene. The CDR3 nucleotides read TGCAGCGTTGCCCTGAGCTCTGGAAACACCATATATTTT. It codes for CSVALSSGNTIYF.

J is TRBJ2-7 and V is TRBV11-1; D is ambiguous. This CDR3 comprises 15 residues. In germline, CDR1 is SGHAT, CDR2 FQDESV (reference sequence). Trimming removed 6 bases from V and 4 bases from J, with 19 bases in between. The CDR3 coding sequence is TGTGCCAGCAGTTCTTCTCCCGAGACTGAGTACGAGCAGTACTTC. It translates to CASSSSPETEYEQYF.

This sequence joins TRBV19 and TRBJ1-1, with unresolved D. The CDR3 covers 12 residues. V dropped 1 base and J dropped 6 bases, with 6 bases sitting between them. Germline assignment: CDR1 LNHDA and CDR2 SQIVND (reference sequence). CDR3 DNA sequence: TGTGCCAGTAGTATAGGTCCCTCTGAAGCTTTCTTT. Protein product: CASSIGPSEAFF.

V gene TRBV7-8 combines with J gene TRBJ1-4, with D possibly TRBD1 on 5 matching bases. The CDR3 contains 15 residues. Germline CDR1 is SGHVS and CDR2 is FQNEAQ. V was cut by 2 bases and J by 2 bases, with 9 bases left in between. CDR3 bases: TGTGCCAGCAGCTTATTAGGGGCTACTAATGAAAAACTGTTTTTT. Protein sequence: CASSLLGATNEKLFF. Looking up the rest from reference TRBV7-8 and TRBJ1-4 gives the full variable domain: GAGVSQSPRYKVAKRGQDVALRCDPISGHVSLFWYQQALGQGPEFLTYFQNEAQLDKSGLPSDRFFAERPEGSVSTLKIQRTQQEDSAVYLCASSLLGATNEKLFFGSGTQLSVL.

The DNA for the CDR3 is TGTGCCAGCTCACCGGGGACAGGGGCGAGAGATACGCAGTATTTT. Translation: CASSPGTGARDTQYF. V and J are TRBV18 and TRBJ2-3; 10 bases are shared with TRBD1. The CDR3 is 15 residues long. CDR1 and CDR2 from the germline V gene are KGHSH and LQKENI. V lost 3 bases and J lost 5; bases outside the gene matches: 5.

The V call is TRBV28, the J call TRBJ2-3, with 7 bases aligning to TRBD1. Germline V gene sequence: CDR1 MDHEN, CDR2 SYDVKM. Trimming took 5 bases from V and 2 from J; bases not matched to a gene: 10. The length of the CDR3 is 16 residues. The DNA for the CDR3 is TGTGCCAGCAGTCACGGGACAGCGATACCCACAGATACGCAGTATTTT. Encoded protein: CASSHGTAIPTDTQYF.

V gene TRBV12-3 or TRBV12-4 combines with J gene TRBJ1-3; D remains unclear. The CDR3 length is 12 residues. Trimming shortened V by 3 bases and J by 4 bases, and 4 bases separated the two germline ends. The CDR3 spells CASSLRGNTIYF. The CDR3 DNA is TGTGCCAGCAGTTTGAGGGGAAACACCATATATTTT.

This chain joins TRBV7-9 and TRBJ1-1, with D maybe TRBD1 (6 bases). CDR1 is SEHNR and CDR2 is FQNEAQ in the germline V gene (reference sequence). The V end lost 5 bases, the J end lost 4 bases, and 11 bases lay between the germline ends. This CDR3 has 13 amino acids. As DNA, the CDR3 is TGTGCCAGCAGCCGCCGGGGGGCCACTGAAGCTTTCTTT. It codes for CASSRRGATEAFF.

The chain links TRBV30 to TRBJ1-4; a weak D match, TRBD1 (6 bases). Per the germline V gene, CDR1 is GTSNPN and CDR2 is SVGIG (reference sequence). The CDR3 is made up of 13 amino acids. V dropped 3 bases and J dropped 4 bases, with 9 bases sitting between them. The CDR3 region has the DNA TGTGCCTGGAGCGGGGGGCGTAATGAAAAACTGTTTTTT. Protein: CAWSGGRNEKLFF. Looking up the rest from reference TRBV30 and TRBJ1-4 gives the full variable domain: SQTIHQWPATLVQPVGSPLSLECTVEGTSNPNLYWYRQAAGRGLQLLFYSVGIGQISSEVPQNLSASRPQDRQFILSSKKLLLSDSGFYLCAWSGGRNEKLFFGSGTQLSVL.

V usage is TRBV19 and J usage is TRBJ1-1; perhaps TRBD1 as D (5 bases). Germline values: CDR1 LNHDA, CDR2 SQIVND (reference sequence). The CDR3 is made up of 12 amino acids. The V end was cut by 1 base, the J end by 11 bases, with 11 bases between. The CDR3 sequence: CASSIAKGSAFF. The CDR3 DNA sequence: TGTGCCAGTAGTATAGCGAAGGGGTCGGCTTTCTTT.

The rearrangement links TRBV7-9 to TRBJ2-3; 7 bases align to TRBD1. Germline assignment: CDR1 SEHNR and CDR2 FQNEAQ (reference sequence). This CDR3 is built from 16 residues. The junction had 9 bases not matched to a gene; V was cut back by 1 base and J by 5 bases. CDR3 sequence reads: CASSLDRGFPKDTQYF. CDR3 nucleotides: TGTGCCAGCAGCTTAGACAGGGGATTCCCCAAAGATACGCAGTATTTT.

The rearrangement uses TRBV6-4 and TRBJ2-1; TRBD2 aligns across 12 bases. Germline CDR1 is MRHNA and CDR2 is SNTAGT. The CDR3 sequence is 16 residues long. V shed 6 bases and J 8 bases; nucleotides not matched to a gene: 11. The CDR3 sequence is CASSLLAGGSEDEQFF. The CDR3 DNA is TGTGCCAGCAGCCTACTAGCGGGGGGTTCCGAGGATGAGCAGTTCTTC.

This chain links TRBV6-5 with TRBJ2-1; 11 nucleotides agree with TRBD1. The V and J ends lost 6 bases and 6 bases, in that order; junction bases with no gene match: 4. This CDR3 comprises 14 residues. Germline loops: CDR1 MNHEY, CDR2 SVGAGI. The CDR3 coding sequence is TGTGCCAGCAGGTCCGGGACAGGGGGCAATGAGCAGTTCTTC. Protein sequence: CASRSGTGGNEQFF.

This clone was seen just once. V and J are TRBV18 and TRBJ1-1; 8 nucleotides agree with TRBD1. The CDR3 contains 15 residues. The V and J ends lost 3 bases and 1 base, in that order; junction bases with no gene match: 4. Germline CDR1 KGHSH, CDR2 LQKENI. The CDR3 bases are TGTGCCAGCTCACCTAGACAGGGGCCGAACACTGAAGCTTTCTTT. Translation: CASSPRQGPNTEAFF.

CDR3 coding DNA: TGTGCCAGCAGTGAATTGAGGACAGGGGGCTCGGGTGAGCAGTTCTTC. This translates into CASSELRTGGSGEQFF. The rearrangement uses TRBV25-1 and TRBJ2-1, with 11 nucleotides matching TRBD1. The CDR3 sequence is 16 residues long. Germline-derived CDR1 and CDR2 are MGHDK and SYGVNS. V gave up 1 base and J gave up 9 bases; unmatched junction bases: 8.

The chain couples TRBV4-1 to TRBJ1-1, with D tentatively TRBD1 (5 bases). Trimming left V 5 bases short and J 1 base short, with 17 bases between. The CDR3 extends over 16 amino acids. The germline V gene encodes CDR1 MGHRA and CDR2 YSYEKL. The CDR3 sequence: CASSESQNRRNTEAFF. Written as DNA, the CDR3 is TGCGCCAGCAGCGAATCTCAAAACAGGAGGAACACTGAAGCTTTCTTT.

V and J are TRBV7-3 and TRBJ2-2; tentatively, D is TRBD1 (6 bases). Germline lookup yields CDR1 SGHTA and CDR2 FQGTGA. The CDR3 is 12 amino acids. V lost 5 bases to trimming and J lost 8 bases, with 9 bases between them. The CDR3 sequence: CASSPGQGELFF. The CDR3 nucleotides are TGTGCCAGCAGCCCAGGACAGGGGGAGCTGTTTTTT.

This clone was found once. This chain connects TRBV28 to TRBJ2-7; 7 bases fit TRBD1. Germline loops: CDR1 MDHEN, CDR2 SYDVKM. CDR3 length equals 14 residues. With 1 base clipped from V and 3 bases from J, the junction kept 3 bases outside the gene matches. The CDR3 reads CASSLSTGLYEQYF. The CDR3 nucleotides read TGTGCCAGCAGTTTATCGACAGGGCTCTACGAGCAGTACTTC.

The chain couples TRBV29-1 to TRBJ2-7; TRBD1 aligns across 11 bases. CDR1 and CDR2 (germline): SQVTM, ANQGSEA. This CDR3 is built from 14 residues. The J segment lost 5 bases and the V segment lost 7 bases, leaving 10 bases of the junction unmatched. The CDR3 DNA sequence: TGCAGCGCCGGGACCGGGACAGGGGGAGACGAGCAGTACTTC. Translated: CSAGTGTGGDEQYF.

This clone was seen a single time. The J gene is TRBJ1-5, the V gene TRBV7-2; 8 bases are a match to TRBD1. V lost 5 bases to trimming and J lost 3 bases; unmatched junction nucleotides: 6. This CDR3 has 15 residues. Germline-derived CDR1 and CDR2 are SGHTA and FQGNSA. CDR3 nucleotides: TGTGCCAGCAGCCCCCGGACAGGGTTCAATCAGCCCCAGCATTTT. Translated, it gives CASSPRTGFNQPQHF.

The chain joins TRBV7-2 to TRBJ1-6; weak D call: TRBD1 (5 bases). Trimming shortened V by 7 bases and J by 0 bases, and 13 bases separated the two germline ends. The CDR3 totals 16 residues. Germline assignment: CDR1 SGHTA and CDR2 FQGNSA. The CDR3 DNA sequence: TGTGCCAGCATCGAGACAGCAAGCTCCTATAATTCACCCCTCCACTTT. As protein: CASIETASSYNSPLHF.

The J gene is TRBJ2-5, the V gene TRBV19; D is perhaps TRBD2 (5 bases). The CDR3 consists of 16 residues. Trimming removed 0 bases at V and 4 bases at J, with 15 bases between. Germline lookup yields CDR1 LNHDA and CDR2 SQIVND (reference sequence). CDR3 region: CASSIDLRPRGETQYF. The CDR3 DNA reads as TGTGCCAGTAGTATAGATCTGAGACCCCGGGGAGAGACCCAGTACTTC.

The CDR3 DNA sequence: TGTGCCAGCAGCTTAAACCCGGGGGTATATGGCTACACCTTC. Its translation: CASSLNPGVYGYTF. The V call is TRBV7-2, the J call TRBJ1-2; weak D call: TRBD1 (5 bases). Trimming left V 2 bases short and J 5 bases short, with 12 bases between. Germline-derived CDR1 and CDR2 are SGHTA and FQGNSA. This CDR3 contains 14 residues.

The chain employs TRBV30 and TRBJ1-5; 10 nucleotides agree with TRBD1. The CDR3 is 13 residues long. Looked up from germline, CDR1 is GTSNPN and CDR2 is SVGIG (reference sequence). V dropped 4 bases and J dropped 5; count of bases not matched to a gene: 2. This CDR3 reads CAWMGTGDQPQHF. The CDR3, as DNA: TGTGCCTGGATGGGGACAGGGGATCAGCCCCAGCATTTT.

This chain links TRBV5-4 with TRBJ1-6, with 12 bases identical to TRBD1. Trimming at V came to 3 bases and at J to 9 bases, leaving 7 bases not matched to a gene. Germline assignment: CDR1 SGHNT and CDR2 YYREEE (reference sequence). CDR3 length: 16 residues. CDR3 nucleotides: TGTGCCAGCAGCTCGTTGGGACAGGGGGCTAGTTCACCCCTCCACTTT. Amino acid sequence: CASSSLGQGASSPLHF.

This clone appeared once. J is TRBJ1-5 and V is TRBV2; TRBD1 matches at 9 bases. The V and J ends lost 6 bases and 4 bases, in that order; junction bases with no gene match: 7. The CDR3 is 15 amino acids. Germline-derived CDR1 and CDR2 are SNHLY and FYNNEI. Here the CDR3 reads CASRGDRAGNQPQHF. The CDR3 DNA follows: TGTGCCAGCAGGGGGGACAGGGCGGGGAATCAGCCCCAGCATTTT.

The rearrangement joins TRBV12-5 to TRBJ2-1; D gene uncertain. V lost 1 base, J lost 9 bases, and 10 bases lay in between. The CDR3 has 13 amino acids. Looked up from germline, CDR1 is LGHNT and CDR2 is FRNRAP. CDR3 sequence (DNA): TGTGCTAGTGGTTTGGGGCGCGGTCTTGAGCAGTTCTTC. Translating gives CASGLGRGLEQFF.